The 30 T cell receptor beta chains in this list originate from one sample, sequenced in a study of cytotoxic CD8 clonotypes in ibrutinib-treated CLL. Assay: immunoSEQ multiplex PCR; the TCRdb copy retains only in-frame clones and omits some. The data contain about 86,000 clones, roughly 86% of them singletons. The sequenced sample was PBMCs, obtained before ibrutinib treatment. These receptors were obtained from a human donor with chronic lymphocytic leukemia.

The rearrangement links TRBV11-2 to TRBJ2-5; 9 positions match TRBD1. The J segment lost 1 base and the V segment lost 8 bases, leaving 5 bases of the junction unmatched. Germline CDR1 and CDR2: SGHAT and FQNNGV. The CDR3 runs to 14 residues. The CDR3 region has the DNA TGTGCCAGCTTCCCGGGACAGGGCCAAGAGACCCAGTACTTC. This codes for CASFPGQGQETQYF.

This rearrangement joins TRBV9 to TRBJ1-1, with D tentatively TRBD1 (6 bases). Trimming took 4 bases from V and 1 from J, leaving 20 bases between them. The CDR3 totals 17 residues. Per the germline V gene, CDR1 is SGDLS and CDR2 is YYNGEE. Here the CDR3 DNA reads TGTGCCAGCAGCCCATCTTTCCCGGTGGGGGCGAACACTGAAGCTTTCTTT. This gives the protein CASSPSFPVGANTEAFF.

The chain links TRBV19 to TRBJ2-3; 9 bases are shared with TRBD1. Germline-derived CDR1 and CDR2 are LNHDA and SQIVND (reference sequence). Trimming took 6 bases from V and 4 from J; bases not matched to a gene: 5. There are 14 residues in the CDR3. The CDR3 DNA is TGTGCCAGTAGAACAGGGGGCTCTGCAGATACGCAGTATTTT. This translates into CASRTGGSADTQYF.

The chain is built from TRBV27 and TRBJ2-7; TRBD2 aligns across 13 bases. The trim removed 9 bases at V and 7 bases at J, leaving 12 bases unmatched. Germline-derived CDR1 and CDR2 are MNHEY and SMNVEV (reference sequence). The CDR3 consists of 15 residues. The CDR3: CASGSGTSGTREQYF. The CDR3 nucleotides are TGTGCCAGTGGGTCCGGGACTAGCGGGACTCGGGAGCAGTACTTC.

The table lists this clone with a count of one. V usage is TRBV7-3 and J usage is TRBJ2-1, with 10 bases lining up with TRBD2. From germline, CDR1 is SGHTA and CDR2 FQGTGA. This CDR3 is built from 15 residues. The trim removed 5 bases at V and 5 bases at J, leaving 6 bases unmatched. CDR3 region: CASSRRTSGDNEQFF. CDR3 DNA sequence: TGTGCCAGCAGCAGACGGACTAGCGGAGACAATGAGCAGTTCTTC.

There are a few counts of this clone. V gene TRBV6-5 combines with J gene TRBJ2-3, with TRBD1 identical over 9 bases. CDR3 length: 14 residues. With 6 bases clipped from V and 0 bases from J, the junction kept 1 base outside the gene matches. Germline V CDR1 and CDR2: MNHEY, SVGAGI. CDR3 loop: CASRQGASTDTQYF. CDR3 nucleotide sequence: TGTGCCAGCAGACAGGGGGCTAGCACAGATACGCAGTATTTT.

The V and J genes are TRBV4-2 and TRBJ2-5, with D possibly TRBD2 on 6 matching bases. The CDR3 loop spans 14 amino acids. V lost 1 base and J 4 bases, leaving 10 bases between the germline ends. In germline, CDR1 is LGHNA, CDR2 YNFKEQ. The CDR3 DNA reads as TGTGCCAGCAGCCAAGGGGGGGTAAGAGAGACCCAGTACTTC. The encoded protein is CASSQGGVRETQYF.

This chain connects TRBV20-1 to TRBJ2-3; D is ambiguous. Germline assignment: CDR1 DFQATT and CDR2 SNEGSKA (reference sequence). V lost 1 base to trimming and J lost 6 bases, with 5 bases between them. The CDR3 extends over 11 amino acids. CDR3 bases: TGCAGTGCTAGAGGGTCCGATACGCAGTATTTT. Protein sequence: CSARGSDTQYF.

The DNA of the CDR3 is TGTGCCAGCAGCTTAGGGGGACCGTTAAATCAGCCCCAGCATTTT. As protein: CASSLGGPLNQPQHF. V and J are TRBV7-2 and TRBJ1-5; TRBD1 is a possible D gene (5 bases). Trimming stripped 1 base from V and 4 bases from J, with 11 bases between. This CDR3 is built from 15 residues. Germline V gives CDR1 SGHTA, CDR2 FQGNSA.

The rearrangement links TRBV30 to TRBJ2-3, with D uncertain. The germline CDR1 and CDR2 sequences are GTSNPN and SVGIG (reference sequence). V dropped 2 bases and J dropped 3 bases, with 12 bases sitting between them. This CDR3 region has 14 residues. CDR3 coding DNA: TGTGCCTGGAGTAACCCACCCCAGACAGATACGCAGTATTTT. It specifies CAWSNPPQTDTQYF. Combining the CDR3 with reference TRBV30 and TRBJ2-3 gives the whole variable domain SQTIHQWPATLVQPVGSPLSLECTVEGTSNPNLYWYRQAAGRGLQLLFYSVGIGQISSEVPQNLSASRPQDRQFILSSKKLLLSDSGFYLCAWSNPPQTDTQYFGPGTRLTVL.

This clone has only one observation. This sequence joins TRBV28 and TRBJ1-2; D unresolved. CDR1 and CDR2 (germline): MDHEN, SYDVKM. Trimming removed 2 bases at V and 4 bases at J, with 8 bases between. This CDR3 has 13 residues. The CDR3 bases are TGTGCCAGCAGTTTAGGGGAACTCTATGGCTACACCTTC. This sequence encodes CASSLGELYGYTF.

The chain couples TRBV9 to TRBJ1-3, with D hard to call. From germline, CDR1 is SGDLS and CDR2 YYNGEE. The CDR3 sequence is 16 residues long. The V and J ends lost 4 bases and 4 bases respectively, with 18 bases between them. In nucleotides, the CDR3 is TGTGCCAGCAGCCCAGGTGACGGGAAGGCGGGAAACACCATATATTTT. This gives the protein CASSPGDGKAGNTIYF.

The J gene is TRBJ1-1, the V gene TRBV18; 7 nucleotides agree with TRBD1. The V segment lost 3 bases and the J segment 2 bases; nucleotides outside the gene matches: 3. The CDR3 consists of 14 residues. The germline V gene has CDR1 KGHSH and CDR2 LQKENI. CDR3 in DNA: TGTGCCAGCTCACCGGGGACAGCCAACACTGAAGCTTTCTTT. It codes for CASSPGTANTEAFF.

This chain links TRBV11-2 with TRBJ2-7; unclear D gene. The CDR3 runs to 13 residues. V lost 6 bases and J lost 4, with 13 bases in between. In germline, CDR1 is SGHAT, CDR2 FQNNGV. The DNA for the CDR3 is TGTGCCAGCAGTACTAAGCCCTCGTACGAGCAGTACTTC. Amino acid sequence: CASSTKPSYEQYF.

The chain links TRBV9 to TRBJ1-2; a weak D match, TRBD1 (6 bases). The CDR3 loop spans 15 amino acids. Trimming stripped 0 bases from V and 4 bases from J, with 13 bases between. CDR1 and CDR2 (germline): SGDLS, YYNGEE. The CDR3, as DNA: TGTGCCAGCAGCGTAGGTTCAGGGGATGCCTATGGCTACACCTTC. It codes for CASSVGSGDAYGYTF. The full variable domain, rest sourced from reference TRBV9 and TRBJ1-2, is DSGVTQTPKHLITATGQRVTLRCSPRSGDLSVYWYQQSLDQGLQFLIQYYNGEERAKGNILERFSAQQFPDLHSELNLSSLELGDSALYFCASSVGSGDAYGYTFGSGTRLTVV.

CDR3 in DNA: TGTGCCAGCAGCAGAGAGCCTCAGGGACTTCCCTACGAGCAGTACTTC. The encoded protein is CASSREPQGLPYEQYF. V is TRBV2 and J is TRBJ2-7; D perhaps matches TRBD2 (6 bases). CDR1 is SNHLY, CDR2 FYNNEI, per germline. V was cut by 6 bases and J by 2 bases, with 20 bases left in between. The CDR3 has 16 residues.

CDR3 loop: CASSLGRTGGSYEQYF. The CDR3 DNA is TGTGCCAGCAGTTTAGGGAGGACAGGGGGCTCCTACGAGCAGTACTTC. This chain links TRBV27 with TRBJ2-7; 10 bases fit TRBD1. The germline gives CDR1 MNHEY, CDR2 SMNVEV (reference sequence). Trimming removed 2 bases from V and 0 bases from J; junction bases left unmatched: 4. The CDR3 has 16 amino acids.

The chain employs TRBV7-8 and TRBJ2-1; 9 positions match TRBD2. The germline gives CDR1 SGHVS, CDR2 FQNEAQ. The CDR3 has 15 amino acids. V shed 1 base, J shed 4 bases, and the junction held 2 bases outside the gene matches. CDR3 amino acids: CASSLVLAGYNEQFF. Here the CDR3 DNA reads TGTGCCAGCAGCTTAGTCCTAGCGGGGTACAATGAGCAGTTCTTC.

This clone was seen once. V is TRBV7-8 and J is TRBJ2-7; D is possibly TRBD1 (6 bases). The CDR3 covers 15 residues. Germline V lookup: CDR1 SGHVS, CDR2 FQNEAQ. The V end lost 1 base, the J end lost 4 bases, and 14 bases lay between the germline ends. The CDR3 DNA reads TGTGCCAGCAGCTTAGGCCGGGACATCGTTTACGAGCAGTACTTC. Translated, it gives CASSLGRDIVYEQYF.

The chain is built from TRBV28 and TRBJ1-2; tentative D call: TRBD1 (5 bases). With 3 bases removed from V and 5 bases from J, the gap between germline ends came to 16 bases. CDR3 length equals 15 residues. CDR1 is MDHEN, CDR2 SYDVKM, per germline. The CDR3 DNA follows: TGTGCCAGCAGTTTCCGGGTCCGGGGCCCGTATGGCTACACCTTC. This gives the protein CASSFRVRGPYGYTF.

The chain couples TRBV19 to TRBJ2-7; perhaps D is TRBD1 or TRBD2 (5 bases each). The CDR3 is made up of 14 amino acids. The germline V gene has CDR1 LNHDA and CDR2 SQIVND (reference sequence). V was shortened by 5 bases and J by 9 bases, with 20 bases between the two germline ends. The CDR3: CASSAPARDRGQYF. In nucleotides, the CDR3 is TGTGCCAGTAGTGCGCCCGCCCGGGACCGGGGGCAGTACTTC.

The gene calls are TRBV30 and TRBJ2-6; D ambiguous. V lost 5 bases to trimming and J lost 0 bases, with 11 bases between them. Germline loops: CDR1 GTSNPN, CDR2 SVGIG (reference sequence). The CDR3 extends over 15 amino acids. CDR3 sequence reads: CAWEQKSSGANVLTF. CDR3 nucleotides: TGTGCCTGGGAACAAAAAAGCTCTGGGGCCAACGTCCTGACTTTC.

The chain is built from TRBV29-1 and TRBJ2-1; 10 nucleotides match TRBD2. The CDR3 totals 15 residues. V was clipped by 5 bases and J by 9 bases; unmatched bases: 13. Germline V gene lookup returns CDR1 SQVTM and CDR2 ANQGSEA. CDR3 sequence (DNA): TGCAGCGTTAGGCTAGCGGGAGTTTTTTCCGGTGAGCAGTTCTTC. Translated: CSVRLAGVFSGEQFF.

The chain joins TRBV4-1 to TRBJ2-1, with 10 bases aligning to TRBD2. CDR3 length: 16 residues. Trimming at V came to 0 bases and at J to 7 bases, leaving 6 bases not matched to a gene. Per the germline V gene, CDR1 is MGHRA and CDR2 is YSYEKL. The CDR3 nucleotides are TGCGCCAGCAGCCAAGATGGGACTAGCGAGGAGAATGAGCAGTTCTTC. Protein product: CASSQDGTSEENEQFF.

The chain couples TRBV6-6 to TRBJ1-2, with 7 nucleotides matching TRBD1. V lost 6 bases and J lost 8; bases outside the gene matches: 15. This CDR3 comprises 15 residues. The germline CDR1 and CDR2 sequences are MNHNY and SVGAGI (reference sequence). The CDR3 region has the DNA TGTGCCAGCAGCCGGGGGTCTGCAGGGGGAAGAGGCTACACCTTC. Its protein is CASSRGSAGGRGYTF.

The chain links TRBV19 to TRBJ2-5; maybe TRBD2 (6 bases). The CDR3 loop spans 15 amino acids. CDR1 LNHDA and CDR2 SQIVND come from the germline V gene (reference sequence). V was clipped by 6 bases and J by 4 bases, with 18 bases between them. CDR3 in DNA: TGTGCCAGTAGCCCGGCTCGGCGGGGCGGAGAGACCCAGTACTTC. Protein sequence: CASSPARRGGETQYF.

This sequence joins TRBV5-1 and TRBJ2-7; 7 bases agree with TRBD2. The CDR3 loop spans 14 amino acids. Germline trimming cut 7 bases from V and 5 bases from J; bases unmatched to any gene: 12. Germline assignment: CDR1 SGHRS and CDR2 YFSETQ. CDR3 nucleotides: TGCGCCAGCCGTTCAACGGCGGGAGTCCACGAGCAGTACTTC. This translates into CASRSTAGVHEQYF.

V usage is TRBV30 and J usage is TRBJ2-5; D possibly matches TRBD1 or TRBD2 (5 bases each). The V gene's germline CDR1 is GTSNPN and CDR2 SVGIG (reference sequence). V shed 0 bases and J shed 7 bases, with 12 bases lying between them. This CDR3 contains 13 residues. The CDR3 reads CAWSVSGSGTQYF. CDR3 sequence (DNA): TGTGCCTGGAGTGTATCAGGGAGCGGGACCCAGTACTTC. The full variable domain, completed using reference TRBV30 and TRBJ2-5, is SQTIHQWPATLVQPVGSPLSLECTVEGTSNPNLYWYRQAAGRGLQLLFYSVGIGQISSEVPQNLSASRPQDRQFILSSKKLLLSDSGFYLCAWSVSGSGTQYFGPGTRLLVL.

DNA for the CDR3: TGTGCCAGCAGCTTGGACAGTTCTAACTATGGCTACACCTTC. Translating it yields CASSLDSSNYGYTF. The rearrangement joins TRBV5-4 to TRBJ1-2; no clear D. V was shortened by 0 bases and J by 0 bases, with 6 bases between the two germline ends. The CDR3 sequence is 14 residues long. CDR1 SGHNT and CDR2 YYREEE come from the germline V gene (reference sequence).

V usage is TRBV5-4 and J usage is TRBJ2-4; the match to TRBD2 covers 14 bases. J lost 7 bases, V lost 4 bases, and 10 bases had no gene match. The CDR3 spans 17 residues. Germline values: CDR1 SGHNT, CDR2 YYREEE (reference sequence). The CDR3 sequence is CASSLGLAGGGGNIQYF. The CDR3 coding sequence is TGTGCCAGCAGCCTTGGACTAGCGGGAGGAGGTGGGAACATTCAGTACTTC.